The 2 T cell receptor beta chains presented below share a single source sample, sequenced in a study of T-cell reconstitution after alpha-beta-depleted transplantation in children (dated by TCRdb to 2015 to 2016). The treatment or condition label here, explained by the study, means: allogeneic hematopoietic cell transplantation with graft depleted of TCRalphabeta T cells and CD19 B cells. Library creation used PCR. TCRdb names Illumina HiSeq 2500 as the instrument used. TCR library preparation used molecular barcoding, with unique molecular identifiers applied to normalize quantification of the TCRbeta repertoire. TCRdb reworked the public reads: Q25 trimming with fastp, MiXCR clone assembly, productive beta chains retained. All rows with the same CDR3 protein become a single entry with the most common DNA and genes. Present in this sample are 140,000 to 150,000 distinct CDR3 sequences, 8.5% to 10% of which were seen just once. The ten largest account for roughly 20% of the sample.

Specimen: PBMCs, mostly from graft donor cells, collected 180 days after TCRalphabeta/CD19-depleted stem cell transplant. All receptors derive from a female patient aged 2 to 10 who had a stem cell transplant for congenital amegakaryocytic thrombocytopenia, so the T cells may come from the graft donor.

In this sample, this clonotype turned up many times. The rearrangement joins TRBV20-1 to TRBJ2-7; D is possibly TRBD2 (6 bases). CDR1 DFQATT and CDR2 SNEGSKA come from the germline V gene (reference sequence). The CDR3 spans 12 residues. The V and J ends lost 4 bases and 0 bases respectively, with 7 bases between them. CDR3 sequence: CSATGSSYEQYF. The CDR3, as DNA: TGCAGTGCTACCGGGAGCTCCTACGAGCAGTACTTC.

This clonotype was seen more than once but under ten times. The V gene is TRBV11-3, the J gene TRBJ2-3, with D unresolved. This CDR3 comprises 13 residues. V was trimmed by 2 bases and J by 2 bases, leaving 5 bases between them. Germline V gene lookup returns CDR1 SGHNT and CDR2 YENEEA. The CDR3 protein is CASSLLYTDTQYF. The CDR3 bases are TGTGCCAGCAGCTTACTTTACACAGATACGCAGTATTTT. The entire variable domain, with the rest obtained from reference TRBV11-3 and TRBJ2-3, is as follows: EAGVVQSPRYKIIEKKQPVAFWCNPISGHNTLYWYLQNLGQGPELLIRYENEEAVDDSQLPKDRFSAERLKGVDSTLKIQPAELGDSAVYLCASSLLYTDTQYFGPGTRLTVL.